Shown below are 6 T cell receptor beta chains from a single sample sequenced in a study of shared clonotypes between healthy human individuals. Repertoires were generated with immunoSEQ multiplex PCR, while TCRdb's copy carries only in-frame clones and drops some. The sample consists of roughly 2.5 million clones, approximately 94% of them appearing once. Sequencing was performed on naive CD4+ T cells sorted from blood. The sample's subset: CD45RA+ positively selected. These receptors were obtained from a man between 18 and 35 years old in good health.

The gene calls are TRBV6-5 and TRBJ2-7; 8 nucleotides agree with TRBD1. V was clipped by 6 bases and J by 2 bases; unmatched bases: 0. Germline V gene data show CDR1 as MNHEY and CDR2 as SVGAGI. CDR3 length equals 12 residues. The CDR3 protein is CASRTGAYEQYF. The CDR3 DNA is TGTGCCAGCAGGACAGGGGCCTACGAGCAGTACTTC.

The count of this clone is one. This rearrangement joins TRBV5-4 to TRBJ1-2; 7 positions match TRBD1. This CDR3 has 14 amino acids. With V trimmed by 0 bases and J by 8 bases, 7 bases remained unmatched. Germline V gene sequence: CDR1 SGHNT, CDR2 YYREEE (reference sequence). This CDR3 reads CASSLDATGYGYTF. Written as DNA, the CDR3 is TGTGCCAGCAGCTTGGATGCGACAGGGTACGGCTACACCTTC.

As concerns this clone: Other DNA variants within this sample encode the same CDR3. The V call is TRBV28, the J call TRBJ1-6; D is undetermined. The CDR3 length is 14 residues. V lost 2 bases, J lost 4 bases, and 6 bases lay in between. Looked up from germline, CDR1 is MDHEN and CDR2 is SYDVKM. The CDR3 nucleotides are TGTGCCAGCAGTTTAGGAGGATATAATTCACCCCTCCACTTT. Its protein product is CASSLGGYNSPLHF.

The rearrangement uses TRBV28 and TRBJ2-6, with unresolved D. Germline V gene sequence: CDR1 MDHEN, CDR2 SYDVKM. CDR3 size: 12 residues. The V gene lost 8 bases and the J gene lost 2 bases, with 4 bases spanning the gap. CDR3 protein: CASSTGANVLTF. The CDR3 coding sequence is TGTGCCAGCTCTACTGGGGCCAACGTCCTGACTTTC.

The gene calls are TRBV5-1 and TRBJ2-1; 12 nucleotides match TRBD2. This CDR3 is built from 15 residues. The V segment lost 3 bases and the J segment 5 bases; nucleotides outside the gene matches: 3. CDR1 is SGHRS and CDR2 is YFSETQ in the germline V gene. Here the CDR3 DNA reads TGCGCCAGCAGCTGGACTAGCGGGGAAGACAATGAGCAGTTCTTC. Protein: CASSWTSGEDNEQFF.

The chain combines TRBV30 with TRBJ2-7, with no clear D. Trimming removed 4 bases from V and 0 bases from J, with 10 bases in between. The germline V gene encodes CDR1 GTSNPN and CDR2 SVGIG (reference sequence). CDR3 length: 13 residues. The CDR3 sequence is CAWIRQSSYEQYF. In DNA form, the CDR3 reads TGTGCCTGGATCAGGCAGAGCTCCTACGAGCAGTACTTC.